One T cell receptor beta chain is described in this entry. Its target is not known. CDR3 length: 18 amino acids. CDR1 and CDR2 from the germline V gene are LNHNV and YYDKDF (reference sequence). The V and J ends lost 4 bases and 5 bases, in that order; junction bases with no gene match: 16. Each sample had two DNA replicates, around 0.53 ug blood or about 1.5 ug tissue. TCRdb's table, derived via immunoSEQ multiplex PCR, lists solely in-frame clones and lacks some. There are more than 65,000 clones in the sample; 80% occur only once, and 4.7% lies in the top ten. This sample was taken from a study of early stage breast cancer tumors. For the study at large: About 70% of the 16 invasive tumors were ER+, PR+ and HER2-. Study-wide results and limits: Compared with adjacent normal breast, tumors showed approximately 2.5-fold denser, more clonal T cells. Blood repertoires resembled normal breast more than tumor.

What was sequenced was blood. The receptor's source is a person aged 40-50 years with breast cancer. The chain carries TRBV15 and TRBJ1-5; 8 positions agree with TRBD1. The CDR3 nucleotides read TGTGCCACCAGCAAACTCACGACAGGGGTCCCGACTTATCAGCCCCAGCATTTT. This codes for CATSKLTTGVPTYQPQHF.